The 30 T cell receptor beta chains presented below share a single source sample, sequenced in a study of CD8+CD57+ T cells in acquired aplastic anemia. Patients who underwent sequencing had shown CD8+CD57+ cell expansion by flow cytometry. According to the study, genomic DNA was the template for TCR beta VDJ and CDR3 profiling. In TCRdb, the reads were re-called with MiXCR into one record per CDR3 protein. The sample gives fewer than 200,000 distinct CDR3 sequences, 40% to 50% of which show up once; approximately 1% is in the top ten. Material: sorted CD4+, CD8+, or CD8+CD57+ T cells (not recorded which) from PBMCs. These receptors all come from a human donor with aplastic anemia.

This chain connects TRBV10-1 to TRBJ2-1; 7 bases match TRBD2. Per the germline V gene, CDR1 is WNHNN and CDR2 is SYGVQD (reference sequence). V shed 4 bases, J shed 7 bases, and the junction held 7 bases outside the gene matches. This CDR3 contains 14 residues. The CDR3 here is CASSASGDGNEQFF. The CDR3 coding sequence is TGCGCCAGCAGTGCCAGCGGGGATGGGAATGAGCAGTTCTTC.

The chain carries TRBV7-9 and TRBJ1-5; tentative D call: TRBD1 (5 bases). Per the germline V gene, CDR1 is SEHNR and CDR2 is FQNEAQ (reference sequence). The CDR3 spans 13 residues. V was cut by 9 bases and J by 3 bases, with 12 bases left in between. Written as DNA, the CDR3 is TGTGCCAGTAGGGGACCTCCCAATCAGCCCCAGCATTTT. Amino acids: CASRGPPNQPQHF. Based on the CDR3 plus reference TRBV7-9 and TRBJ1-5, the full variable domain is DTGVSQNPRHKITKRGQNVTFRCDPISEHNRLYWYRQTLGQGPEFLTYFQNEAQLEKSRLLSDRFSAERPKGSFSTLEIQRTEQGDSAMYLCASRGPPNQPQHFGDGTRLSIL.

This clonotype was seen once. J is TRBJ2-1 and V is TRBV19; D gene unclear. The CDR3 has 15 residues. Between the trimmed V and J ends, which lost 2 bases and 0 bases, there was a span of 8 bases. CDR1 and CDR2 from the germline V gene are LNHDA and SQIVND (reference sequence). CDR3 loop: CASSIQESSYNEQFF. The CDR3 DNA reads as TGTGCCAGTAGTATACAGGAAAGCTCCTACAATGAGCAGTTCTTC.

CDR3 residues: CATQLVGGTDTQYF. The CDR3 nucleotides read TGTGCCACCCAACTAGTAGGAGGCACAGATACGCAGTATTTT. The chain carries TRBV19 and TRBJ2-3; a possible D gene is TRBD2 (5 bases). The CDR3 extends over 14 amino acids. Trimming took off 10 bases at V and 1 base at J, with 15 bases between the two ends. CDR1 is LNHDA, CDR2 SQIVND, per germline (reference sequence).

The chain combines TRBV6-1 with TRBJ1-5; D ambiguous. Germline V CDR1 and CDR2: MNHNS, SASEGT. The CDR3 is made up of 17 amino acids. V dropped 5 bases and J dropped 3 bases, with 20 bases sitting between them. The DNA for the CDR3 is TGTGCCAGCAGTCTCACCGGTCCCTCCCTTAACAATCAGCCCCAGCATTTT. Protein sequence: CASSLTGPSLNNQPQHF.

This clonotype appeared many times. The chain couples TRBV3-1 to TRBJ1-1; no clear D. CDR1 LGHDT and CDR2 YNNKEL come from the germline V gene (reference sequence). The CDR3 has 13 amino acids. Trimming pared 1 base from V and 1 base from J, leaving 4 bases between. The CDR3 nucleotides are TGTGCCAGCAGCCAAGTGAGGAACACTGAAGCTTTCTTT. This sequence encodes CASSQVRNTEAFF.

This clonotype turned up a few times. A much larger clonotype is one base distant, so this may be a read error. The chain links TRBV9 to TRBJ1-1; no clear D gene. Germline V gene data show CDR1 as SGDLS and CDR2 as YYNGEE. V was clipped by 0 bases and J by 4 bases, with 10 bases between them. This CDR3 is built from 14 residues. The CDR3 sequence is CASSVADMSTEAFF. As DNA, the CDR3 is TGTGCCAGCAGCGTAGCAGACATGAGCACTGAAGCTTTCTTT.

This clonotype was detected many times. This chain links TRBV19 with TRBJ2-2; the match to TRBD1 covers 12 bases. With V trimmed by 4 bases and J by 6 bases, 6 bases remained unmatched. The CDR3 consists of 16 residues. The germline gives CDR1 LNHDA, CDR2 SQIVND (reference sequence). DNA for the CDR3: TGTGCCAGTAGTAGGGAGGGGGACAGGGGGCCCGGGGAGCTGTTTTTT. Its translation is CASSREGDRGPGELFF.

On this clonotype: This clone may be a read error of a much larger clone one base away. The chain links TRBV7-9 to TRBJ1-4; D not resolved. The CDR3 loop spans 15 amino acids. Germline V gene sequence: CDR1 SEHNR, CDR2 FQNEAQ (reference sequence). CDR3 bases: TGTGCCAGCAGCAACCCCGGGAGCTATAATGAAAGACTGTTTTTT. This sequence encodes CASSNPGSYNERLFF.

The table lists this clonotype with a few counts. The chain uses TRBV10-3 and TRBJ1-6, with D hard to call. This CDR3 contains 13 residues. V was shortened by 7 bases and J by 13 bases, with 17 bases between the two germline ends. Germline CDR1 is ENHRY and CDR2 is SYGVKD. The CDR3 is CAINEDGGGPLHF. As DNA, the CDR3 is TGTGCCATCAACGAGGACGGCGGTGGGCCCCTCCACTTT.

The chain carries TRBV11-1 and TRBJ1-2; D remains ambiguous. Germline V lookup: CDR1 SGHAT, CDR2 FQDESV (reference sequence). V was shortened by 2 bases and J by 4 bases, with 8 bases between the two germline ends. The CDR3 contains 13 residues. CDR3 DNA sequence: TGTGCCAGCAGCTTAACGGATGCCTATGGCTACACCTTC. It yields the protein CASSLTDAYGYTF.

The gene calls are TRBV29-1 and TRBJ2-7, with TRBD1 matching 8 bases. The germline CDR1 and CDR2 sequences are SQVTM and ANQGSEA. The J segment lost 3 bases and the V segment lost 6 bases, leaving 4 bases of the junction unmatched. The CDR3 extends over 12 amino acids. The CDR3 loop reads CSVQTGDYEQYF. CDR3 DNA: TGCAGCGTGCAGACAGGGGACTACGAGCAGTACTTC.

This clonotype was recorded only once. The CDR3 nucleotides are TGCAGTGCTATTAGTAGCGAAGGCTTGGGCGAGCAGTACTTC. This sequence encodes CSAISSEGLGEQYF. V and J are TRBV20-1 and TRBJ2-7, with D maybe TRBD2 (5 bases). Trimming took off 4 bases at V and 6 bases at J, with 19 bases between the two ends. The CDR3 has 14 amino acids. Germline V gives CDR1 DFQATT, CDR2 SNEGSKA (reference sequence).

Regarding this clonotype: A much more abundant neighbour one base away suggests this may be a read error. This chain connects TRBV5-1 to TRBJ2-1; TRBD1 matches at 8 bases. The J call may be mistaken, given a closer DNA end match to TRBJ2-5. CDR3 length: 13 amino acids. Germline V gives CDR1 SGHRS, CDR2 YFSETQ. The CDR3 region has the DNA TGCGCCGGCAGTTTGGACAGGGTAGAGACCCAGTACTTC. This encodes CAGSLDRVETQYF.

The genes are TRBV10-3 and TRBJ2-7; D remains unclear. V was shortened by 5 bases and J by 4 bases, with 18 bases between the two germline ends. The CDR3 spans 15 residues. Looked up from germline, CDR1 is ENHRY and CDR2 is SYGVKD. The CDR3 nucleotides are TGTGCCATCAGTATCGGGTCCTCCATGTCTTACGAGCAGTACTTC. Amino acid sequence: CAISIGSSMSYEQYF.

This clonotype has a count of ten or more. The chain carries TRBV2 and TRBJ1-1, with D hard to call. Germline CDR1 is SNHLY and CDR2 is FYNNEI. The ends were cut back, 3 bases at V and 1 base at J, with 6 bases in the middle. This CDR3 contains 13 residues. CDR3 coding DNA: TGTGCCAGCAGTGACAGCGAGAACACTGAAGCTTTCTTT. This gives the protein CASSDSENTEAFF.

The rearrangement links TRBV9 to TRBJ2-1; 9 nucleotides match TRBD2. The CDR3 contains 16 residues. V gave up 2 bases and J gave up 5 bases; unmatched junction bases: 8. Germline-derived CDR1 and CDR2 are SGDLS and YYNGEE. The CDR3 loop is CASSVGLAKTDNEQFF. CDR3 coding DNA: TGTGCCAGCAGCGTGGGACTAGCAAAGACGGACAATGAGCAGTTCTTC.

This clonotype has a count of ten or more. This chain links TRBV12-3 or TRBV12-4 with TRBJ2-5, with 10 bases matching TRBD1. The CDR3 is 13 amino acids. Trimming took 5 bases from V and 7 from J; bases not matched to a gene: 4. The CDR3 is CASSIRDRGTQYF. CDR3 nucleotide sequence: TGTGCCAGCAGTATCCGGGACAGGGGGACCCAGTACTTC.

This chain connects TRBV7-6 to TRBJ2-3; D is uncertain. CDR1 is SGHVS and CDR2 is FNYEAQ in the germline V gene. V lost 1 base and J lost 5, with 7 bases in between. The CDR3 is 13 amino acids. CDR3 nucleotides: TGTGCCAGCAGCTTAGTTGTTAAAGATACGCAGTATTTT. Its protein product is CASSLVVKDTQYF.

This clonotype was seen at least ten times. The rearrangement links TRBV6-1 to TRBJ2-7; 8 bases fit TRBD1. The V segment lost 0 bases and the J segment 1 base; nucleotides outside the gene matches: 5. The germline V gene encodes CDR1 MNHNS and CDR2 SASEGT. The CDR3 has 16 amino acids. DNA of the CDR3: TGTGCCAGCAGTGAAGCCCCGGGACAGGTTTCCTACGAGCAGTACTTC. This sequence encodes CASSEAPGQVSYEQYF.

Many counts were recorded for this clonotype. This sequence joins TRBV7-2 and TRBJ2-1, with a possible D match to TRBD2 (6 bases). CDR3 length equals 14 residues. Germline loops: CDR1 SGHTA, CDR2 FQGNSA. Deletions cut 4 bases from V and 8 bases from J, with 15 bases between. The CDR3 loop reads CASSSMTRVDEQFF. CDR3 coding DNA: TGTGCCAGCAGCTCGATGACTAGGGTCGATGAGCAGTTCTTC.

Concerning this clonotype: A much larger clone differs by one base, so this may be a read error. CDR3 amino acids: CASSFTCSETQYF. DNA of the CDR3: TGTGCCAGCAGCTTCACGTGCAGTGAGACCCAGTACTTC. The V and J genes are TRBV5-5 and TRBJ2-5; no reliable D call. Trimming stripped 2 bases from V and 5 bases from J, with 10 bases between. Germline V gene lookup returns CDR1 SGHKS and CDR2 YYEKEE (reference sequence). This CDR3 is 13 amino acids long. Complete variable domain (other parts from reference TRBV5-5 and TRBJ2-5): DAGVTQSPTHLIKTRGQQVTLRCSPISGHKSVSWYQQVLGQGPQFIFQYYEKEERGRGNFPDRFSARQFPNYSSELNVNALLLGDSALYLCASSFTCSETQYFGPGTRLLVL.

The rearrangement joins TRBV7-9 to TRBJ2-2, with TRBD1 identical over 8 bases. V shed 5 bases and J 5 bases; nucleotides not matched to a gene: 7. The CDR3 has 15 amino acids. In germline, CDR1 is SEHNR, CDR2 FQNEAQ (reference sequence). In DNA, the CDR3 is TGTGCCAGCAGCGAAGGACAGGGAAGGACCGGGGAGCTGTTTTTT. Its translation: CASSEGQGRTGELFF. Variable domain in full (rest from reference TRBV7-9 and TRBJ2-2): DTGVSQNPRHKITKRGQNVTFRCDPISEHNRLYWYRQTLGQGPEFLTYFQNEAQLEKSRLLSDRFSAERPKGSFSTLEIQRTEQGDSAMYLCASSEGQGRTGELFFGEGSRLTVL.

This clonotype was seen more than once but under ten times. The gene calls are TRBV15 and TRBJ2-7; no clear D gene. This CDR3 has 12 residues. Germline assignment: CDR1 LNHNV and CDR2 YYDKDF (reference sequence). The V end was cut by 5 bases, the J end by 4 bases, with 9 bases between. CDR3 coding DNA: TGTGCCACCAGCGGGGTGGAGTACGAGCAGTACTTC. Translated: CATSGVEYEQYF.

This clonotype was picked up many times. V gene TRBV7-3 combines with J gene TRBJ1-1; D remains unclear. Germline V gives CDR1 SGHTA, CDR2 FQGTGA. CDR3 length: 13 amino acids. Deletions cut 5 bases from V and 2 bases from J, with 9 bases between. As DNA, the CDR3 is TGTGCCAGCAGCCTAAACGCAAACACTGAAGCTTTCTTT. This gives the protein CASSLNANTEAFF.

This clonotype has at least ten counts. The chain recombines TRBV5-6 with TRBJ1-2; D is unresolved. The germline V and J ends were trimmed by 0 bases and 4 bases, with 7 bases remaining between them. This CDR3 contains 13 residues. Looked up from germline, CDR1 is SGHDT and CDR2 is YYEEEE. In DNA, the CDR3 is TGTGCCAGCAGCTTGGCCAGAGGCTATGGCTACACCTTC. It is translated as CASSLARGYGYTF.

The chain employs TRBV24-1 and TRBJ2-5; 10 bases are a match to TRBD2. V lost 4 bases to trimming and J lost 0 bases; unmatched junction nucleotides: 7. Germline CDR1 is KGHDR and CDR2 is SFDVKD. The length of the CDR3 is 17 residues. The CDR3 loop is CATSDGSSGGYQETQYF. The CDR3 DNA sequence: TGTGCCACCAGTGACGGAAGTAGCGGGGGGTACCAAGAGACCCAGTACTTC.

The chain carries TRBV11-1 and TRBJ2-7; D perhaps matches TRBD1 (5 bases). In germline, CDR1 is SGHAT, CDR2 FQDESV (reference sequence). The CDR3 is 16 residues long. The ends were cut back, 1 base at V and 3 bases at J, with 16 bases in the middle. The CDR3 DNA sequence: TGTGCCAGCAGCTTAGTTTGGGCCGGAAGGGGCTACGAGCAGTACGTC. It translates to CASSLVWAGRGYEQYV.

At least ten counts were recorded for this clonotype. J is TRBJ2-3 and V is TRBV19; 14 bases align to TRBD2. Germline CDR1 and CDR2: LNHDA and SQIVND (reference sequence). The trim removed 3 bases at V and 0 bases at J, leaving 5 bases unmatched. The CDR3 has 18 residues. The CDR3 DNA is TGTGCCAGTAGTATGGGGACTAGCGGGGGCCCCAGCACAGATACGCAGTATTTT. The encoded protein is CASSMGTSGGPSTDTQYF.

Notes on this clonotype: At one of its ends the junction is not consistent with the germline gene, which may arise from a read error. The DNA for the CDR3 is TGTGCCAGTAGTATCGCTGGAAAACTGTCTTTT. The encoded protein is CASSIAGKLSF. This rearrangement joins TRBV19 to TRBJ1-4; D not certain. The CDR3 totals 11 residues. Germline CDR1 reads LNHDA; CDR2 reads SQIVND (reference sequence).